One and the same sample provided the 20 T cell receptor beta chains below, sequenced in a study of control samples from healthy donors and cancer patients. Clones were sequenced by immunoSEQ multiplex PCR, and TCRdb holds only the in-frame ones, with some missing. The sample consists of about 98,000 clones, around 82% of them appearing once. What was sequenced was blood. Source of these receptors: a man aged 55 to 69 in good health.

This clone was counted a few times. The V and J genes are TRBV9 and TRBJ1-6, with TRBD1 as a possible D gene (5 bases). This CDR3 contains 16 residues. Trimming stripped 3 bases from V and 0 bases from J, with 10 bases between. Per the germline V gene, CDR1 is SGDLS and CDR2 is YYNGEE. CDR3 sequence: CASSGGRSSYNSPLHF. The CDR3 nucleotides read TGTGCCAGCAGCGGGGGACGGAGCTCCTATAATTCACCCCTCCACTTT.

The chain couples TRBV15 to TRBJ1-4; 9 positions match TRBD1. The germline V gene has CDR1 LNHNV and CDR2 YYDKDF (reference sequence). The CDR3 sequence is 16 residues long. V lost 1 base and J lost 7; bases outside the gene matches: 7. The CDR3 bases are TGTGCCACCAGCAGAGGACAGGGACAGGGCGCTGAAAAACTGTTTTTT. The encoded protein is CATSRGQGQGAEKLFF. Combining the CDR3 with reference TRBV15 and TRBJ1-4 gives the whole variable domain DAMVIQNPRYQVTQFGKPVTLSCSQTLNHNVMYWYQQKSSQAPKLLFHYYDKDFNNEADTPDNFQSRRPNTSFCFLDIRSPGLGDTAMYLCATSRGQGQGAEKLFFGSGTQLSVL.

The CDR3 sequence is CASNAGTYEQYF. CDR3 DNA: TGTGCCAGCAACGCGGGAACCTACGAGCAGTACTTC. This sequence joins TRBV6-5 and TRBJ2-7, with D possibly TRBD2 on 6 matching bases. CDR1 MNHEY and CDR2 SVGAGI come from the germline V gene. The V end was cut by 7 bases, the J end by 2 bases, with 9 bases between. The CDR3 contains 12 residues.

The genes are TRBV19 and TRBJ1-1; no firm D call. The CDR3 extends over 14 amino acids. Trimming cost V 3 bases and J 3 bases, with 11 bases left between them. CDR1 is LNHDA, CDR2 SQIVND, per germline (reference sequence). The CDR3 loop is CASSIPHGYTEAFF. The DNA for the CDR3 is TGTGCCAGTAGTATTCCTCACGGGTACACTGAAGCTTTCTTT.

With respect to this clone: The same CDR3 arises from other DNA sequences in this sample as well. This chain joins TRBV2 and TRBJ1-6; 9 bases line up with TRBD1. Per the germline V gene, CDR1 is SNHLY and CDR2 is FYNNEI. CDR3 length: 13 amino acids. V lost 6 bases and J lost 7; bases outside the gene matches: 1. The CDR3 DNA reads TGTGCCAGCAGCGGACAGGGGAATTCACCCCTCCACTTT. Amino acids: CASSGQGNSPLHF.

This clone appeared once. V is TRBV6-5 and J is TRBJ1-5; 7 nucleotides match TRBD1. The CDR3 is 15 residues long. CDR1 is MNHEY, CDR2 SVGAGI, per germline. V dropped 6 bases and J dropped 8; count of bases not matched to a gene: 13. CDR3 amino acids: CASSARQGGLEPQHF. The CDR3 DNA reads TGTGCCAGCAGCGCGAGACAGGGCGGATTGGAGCCCCAGCATTTT.

The chain has TRBV29-1 and TRBJ2-2, with D perhaps matching TRBD2 (6 bases). Per germline, CDR1 SQVTM and CDR2 ANQGSEA. V was shortened by 6 bases and J by 8 bases, with 16 bases between the two germline ends. The CDR3 sequence is 13 residues long. This CDR3 is CSVYLATPGELFF. In DNA, the CDR3 is TGCAGCGTCTATCTAGCGACTCCTGGGGAGCTGTTTTTT.

The V and J genes are TRBV10-2 and TRBJ1-1, with D maybe TRBD1 (5 bases). V lost 6 bases to trimming and J lost 8 bases, with 10 bases between them. Germline CDR1 reads WSHSY; CDR2 reads SAAADI. The CDR3 consists of 11 residues. The CDR3 sequence: CASSQGWEAFF. The DNA for the CDR3 is TGCGCCAGCAGCCAGGGTTGGGAAGCTTTCTTT.

V is TRBV25-1 and J is TRBJ2-3; no reliable D call. The germline V gene encodes CDR1 MGHDK and CDR2 SYGVNS. This CDR3 is built from 11 residues. Trimming stripped 4 bases from V and 2 bases from J, with 1 base between. CDR3 protein: CASSVTDTQYF. For the CDR3, the DNA is TGTGCCAGCAGTGTCACAGATACGCAGTATTTT.

In its sample, this clone was seen once. The chain uses TRBV7-8 and TRBJ1-2; no clear D. The CDR3 extends over 15 amino acids. The germline V gene has CDR1 SGHVS and CDR2 FQNEAQ. V lost 4 bases to trimming and J lost 1 base, with 13 bases between them. The CDR3 reads CASSSGSQYNYGYTF. The CDR3 nucleotides are TGTGCCAGCAGCTCGGGGTCTCAGTATAACTATGGCTACACCTTC. Full variable domain (remainder filled in from reference TRBV7-8 and TRBJ1-2): GAGVSQSPRYKVAKRGQDVALRCDPISGHVSLFWYQQALGQGPEFLTYFQNEAQLDKSGLPSDRFFAERPEGSVSTLKIQRTQQEDSAVYLCASSSGSQYNYGYTFGSGTRLTVV.

This chain uses TRBV30 with TRBJ2-1; the D gene is possibly TRBD2 (5 bases). The CDR3 runs to 13 residues. Germline CDR1 and CDR2: GTSNPN and SVGIG (reference sequence). V dropped 2 bases and J dropped 9 bases, with 14 bases sitting between them. The CDR3 reads CAWSRPGVGEQFF. The CDR3 coding sequence is TGTGCCTGGAGTCGGCCCGGGGTGGGTGAGCAGTTCTTC.

V and J are TRBV12-3 or TRBV12-4 and TRBJ2-5; D gene uncertain. This CDR3 has 12 residues. Trimming took off 5 bases at V and 5 bases at J, with 9 bases between the two ends. The DNA for the CDR3 is TGTGCCAGCAGTCCCCTTAGCGAGACCCAGTACTTC. This sequence encodes CASSPLSETQYF.

The chain couples TRBV6-5 to TRBJ1-4; tentatively, D is TRBD1 (6 bases). Trimming cost V 6 bases and J 4 bases, with 15 bases left between them. The CDR3 totals 15 residues. Germline CDR1 MNHEY, CDR2 SVGAGI. CDR3 nucleotide sequence: TGTGCCAGCAGCCGGTCGGCAGGGGATAATGAAAAACTGTTTTTT. Encoded protein: CASSRSAGDNEKLFF.

V gene TRBV4-2 combines with J gene TRBJ1-4; 12 positions match TRBD1. The CDR3 covers 14 residues. The germline gives CDR1 LGHNA, CDR2 YNFKEQ. V trimming: 4 bases; J trimming: 8 bases; junction bases outside the gene matches: 2. CDR3: CASSRDRGQEKLFF. The CDR3 region has the DNA TGTGCCAGCAGCCGGGACAGGGGGCAAGAAAAACTGTTTTTT.

The CDR3 DNA sequence: TGTGCCAGCAGCCCTACTAGCGGGAATACAGATACGCAGTATTTT. Its protein is CASSPTSGNTDTQYF. The chain couples TRBV9 to TRBJ2-3; 10 bases match TRBD2. Trimming removed 4 bases from V and 3 bases from J; junction bases left unmatched: 5. From germline, CDR1 is SGDLS and CDR2 YYNGEE. The CDR3 runs 15 residues.

This clone showed up just a few times. V and J are TRBV7-9 and TRBJ2-7; maybe TRBD1 (6 bases). CDR1 and CDR2 from the germline V gene are SEHNR and FQNEAQ (reference sequence). The CDR3 totals 13 residues. V lost 5 bases and J lost 3, with 11 bases in between. DNA of the CDR3: TGTGCCAGCAGCCCCACAGGGATCTACGAGCAGTACTTC. Protein: CASSPTGIYEQYF. The full variable domain, with the rest looked up from reference TRBV7-9 and TRBJ2-7, is DTGVSQNPRHKITKRGQNVTFRCDPISEHNRLYWYRQTLGQGPEFLTYFQNEAQLEKSRLLSDRFSAERPKGSFSTLEIQRTEQGDSAMYLCASSPTGIYEQYFGPGTRLTVT.

This chain's CDR3 is CASSFDRGGTEAFF. Written as DNA, the CDR3 is TGTGCCAGCAGTTTCGACAGGGGAGGGACTGAAGCTTTCTTT. This chain joins TRBV28 and TRBJ1-1; 8 nucleotides line up with TRBD1. V lost 3 bases to trimming and J lost 5 bases; unmatched junction nucleotides: 5. The CDR3 contains 14 residues. Looked up from germline, CDR1 is MDHEN and CDR2 is SYDVKM.

This chain joins TRBV11-2 and TRBJ1-3; 7 nucleotides match TRBD1. J gave up 1 base and V 5 bases, and 8 bases lay outside the gene matches. Germline assignment: CDR1 SGHAT and CDR2 FQNNGV. This CDR3 contains 16 residues. The CDR3: CASSPTRGWSGNTIYF. The DNA for the CDR3 is TGTGCCAGCAGCCCAACCAGGGGGTGGTCTGGAAACACCATATATTTT.

The V gene is TRBV5-1, the J gene TRBJ1-1; a weak D match, TRBD1 (6 bases). The germline CDR1 and CDR2 sequences are SGHRS and YFSETQ. V gave up 4 bases and J gave up 8 bases, with 15 bases separating them. This CDR3 region has 13 residues. CDR3 in DNA: TGCGCCAGCAGCCACAACGACAGGACGGAAGCTTTCTTT. This translates into CASSHNDRTEAFF.

There are a few counts of this clone. This rearrangement joins TRBV6-1 to TRBJ2-4, with D tentatively TRBD1 or TRBD2 (6 bases each). The CDR3 spans 14 residues. V lost 2 bases, J lost 8 bases, and 13 bases lay in between. Germline CDR1 reads MNHNS; CDR2 reads SASEGT. CDR3 nucleotide sequence: TGTGCCAGCAGTGAATCCGGGGGCGCAGACATTCAGTACTTC. Translating gives CASSESGGADIQYF.